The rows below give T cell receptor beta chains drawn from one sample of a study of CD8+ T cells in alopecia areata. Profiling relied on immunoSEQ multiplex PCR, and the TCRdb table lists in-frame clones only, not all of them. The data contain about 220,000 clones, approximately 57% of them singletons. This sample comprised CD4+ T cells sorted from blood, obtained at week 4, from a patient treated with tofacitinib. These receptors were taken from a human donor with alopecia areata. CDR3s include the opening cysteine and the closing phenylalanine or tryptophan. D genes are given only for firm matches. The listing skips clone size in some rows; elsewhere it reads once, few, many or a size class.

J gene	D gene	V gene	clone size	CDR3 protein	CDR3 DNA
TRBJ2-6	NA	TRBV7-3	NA	CASSLLQGPGANVLTF	TGTGCCAGCAGCTTACTTCAGGGGCCTGGGGCCAACGTCCTGACTTTC
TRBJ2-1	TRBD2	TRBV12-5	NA	CASGPINGGARNEQFF	TGTGCTAGTGGACCCATAAACGGGGGGGCCAGGAATGAGCAGTTCTTC
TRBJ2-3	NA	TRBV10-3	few	CAISQGSDTQYF	TGTGCCATCAGTCAGGGTAGTGATACGCAGTATTTT
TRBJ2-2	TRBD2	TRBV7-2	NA	CASSSSGGLNTGELFF	TGTGCCAGCAGCTCTAGCGGGGGGTTAAACACCGGGGAGCTGTTTTTT
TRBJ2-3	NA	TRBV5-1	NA	CASSSDRTSTDTQYF	TGCGCCAGCAGCTCGGATCGGACTAGCACAGATACGCAGTATTTT
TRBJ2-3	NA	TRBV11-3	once	CASSPAGWDRRTDTQYF	TGTGCCAGCAGCCCCGCCGGATGGGACCGTCGCACAGATACGCAGTATTTT
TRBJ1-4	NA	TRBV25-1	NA	CASSDPYKGRGEKLFF	TGTGCCAGCAGTGACCCCTACAAGGGGCGAGGCGAAAAACTGTTTTTT
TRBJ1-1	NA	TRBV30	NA	CAWSLNSEAFF	TGTGCCTGGAGTTTAAACTCTGAAGCTTTCTTT
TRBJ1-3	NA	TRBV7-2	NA	CASSPSVGDGNTIYF	TGTGCCAGCAGCCCCTCCGTGGGGGACGGAAACACCATATATTTT
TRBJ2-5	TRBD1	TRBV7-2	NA	CASSLEQGAWETQYF	TGTGCCAGCAGCTTAGAACAGGGGGCCTGGGAGACCCAGTACTTC
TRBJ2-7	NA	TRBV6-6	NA	CASSDSQGTYEQYF	TGTGCCAGCAGCGACAGCCAGGGGACCTACGAGCAGTACTTC
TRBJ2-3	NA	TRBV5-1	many	CASSLRGLGTDTQYF	TGCGCCAGCAGCTTGCGGGGGCTTGGCACAGATACGCAGTATTTT